This T cell receptor beta chain was documented in a study of shared clonotypes between healthy human individuals. Assay: immunoSEQ multiplex PCR; the TCRdb copy retains only in-frame clones and omits some. The sample yields over a million clones, approximately 96% seen once. The TCR comes from a man between 25 and 39 years old in good health. The sequenced sample consisted of naive CD4+ T cells sorted from blood. Subset of the sample: CD45RA+ positively selected.

CDR3 DNA: TGTGCCAGCAGTACAACTGAAAAACTGTTTTTT. Protein product: CASSTTEKLFF. The chain joins TRBV28 to TRBJ1-4; D call uncertain. The CDR3 covers 11 residues. Germline loops: CDR1 MDHEN, CDR2 SYDVKM. Trimming cost V 5 bases and J 7 bases, with 5 bases left between them.